These 10 T cell receptor beta chains came from one sample sequenced in a study of T cell responses to AZD1222 COVID-19 vaccine. Method: immunoSEQ multiplex PCR; TCRdb's copy keeps in-frame clones and lacks some. The sample lists about 150,000 clones; about nine tenths were seen once. The sample in question was peripheral blood, obtained on day 0 of AZD1222 vaccination. The receptors stem from an adult in good health.

The chain carries TRBV7-4 and TRBJ2-7, with 7 bases lining up with TRBD1. Germline assignment: CDR1 SGHVT and CDR2 SQSDAQ. Trimming removed 2 bases from V and 3 bases from J; junction bases left unmatched: 10. The CDR3 is made up of 16 amino acids. Written as DNA, the CDR3 is TGTGCCAGCAGCTTAAGGGGGCGGGTCAAGAACTACGAGCAGTACTTC. It specifies CASSLRGRVKNYEQYF.

This clone was detected a few times. In DNA form, the CDR3 reads TGTGCCAGCAGCCCGGGACACTATGGCTACACCTTC. Translating it yields CASSPGHYGYTF. This rearrangement joins TRBV9 to TRBJ1-2, with TRBD1 as a possible D gene (5 bases). The CDR3 totals 12 residues. V was clipped by 4 bases and J by 3 bases, with 7 bases between them. CDR1 SGDLS and CDR2 YYNGEE come from the germline V gene.

The chain links TRBV5-6 to TRBJ1-1; D call uncertain. Trimming cost V 4 bases and J 1 base, with 14 bases left between them. The CDR3 extends over 15 amino acids. Germline values: CDR1 SGHDT, CDR2 YYEEEE. The CDR3 DNA reads as TGTGCCAGCAGCGAAAACTGGGTAGGGAACACTGAAGCTTTCTTT. Encoded protein: CASSENWVGNTEAFF.

This clone was seen once. Written as DNA, the CDR3 is TGTGCCTGGAGCGATTTAGGCGGCGTGAATGAAAAACTGTTTTTT. Amino acids: CAWSDLGGVNEKLFF. This chain uses TRBV30 with TRBJ1-4; D call uncertain. CDR3 length: 15 amino acids. Trimming took off 3 bases at V and 5 bases at J, with 16 bases between the two ends. CDR1 is GTSNPN and CDR2 is SVGIG in the germline V gene (reference sequence).

The J gene is TRBJ1-4, the V gene TRBV10-1; 8 bases are shared with TRBD1. Germline V CDR1 and CDR2: WNHNN, SYGVQD (reference sequence). J was trimmed by 8 bases and V by 6 bases; bases with no gene match: 11. This CDR3 contains 15 residues. CDR3 loop: CASRRRQGFGEKLFF. The CDR3 DNA follows: TGCGCCAGCAGACGCAGACAGGGGTTTGGAGAAAAACTGTTTTTT.

The chain has TRBV30 and TRBJ2-7, with 10 bases aligning to TRBD1. Germline values: CDR1 GTSNPN, CDR2 SVGIG (reference sequence). After removal of 3 bases from V and 6 bases from J, the junction contained 2 bases not matched to a gene. The CDR3 contains 12 residues. The CDR3 bases are TGTGCCTGGAGGGACAGGGGGTTCGAGCAGTACTTC. Residues: CAWRDRGFEQYF.

This clone was found a few times. V is TRBV20-1 and J is TRBJ2-2; D is undetermined. Deletions cut 3 bases from V and 7 bases from J, with 6 bases between. Germline V CDR1 and CDR2: DFQATT, SNEGSKA (reference sequence). The CDR3 totals 11 residues. The CDR3, as DNA: TGCAGTGCTAGGGTTTTCGGGGAGCTGTTTTTT. Translation: CSARVFGELFF.

V gene TRBV7-9 combines with J gene TRBJ1-1; no definite D call. The CDR3 consists of 13 residues. The V end lost 5 bases, the J end lost 1 base, and 8 bases lay between the germline ends. The germline gives CDR1 SEHNR, CDR2 FQNEAQ (reference sequence). The CDR3 DNA sequence: TGTGCCAGCAGCGACGACAAGAACACTGAAGCTTTCTTT. Protein sequence: CASSDDKNTEAFF.

The rearrangement joins TRBV11-3 to TRBJ2-1, with D perhaps matching TRBD1 or TRBD2 (5 bases each). V was clipped by 1 base and J by 8 bases, with 18 bases between them. The CDR3 is 16 residues long. Per germline, CDR1 SGHNT and CDR2 YENEEA. The CDR3, as DNA: TGTGCCAGCAGCTTAGGCGGAGTCGGGGCTGGCGATGAGCAGTTCTTC. This sequence encodes CASSLGGVGAGDEQFF.

J is TRBJ1-1 and V is TRBV21-1; TRBD1, the D gene given by the table, was not confirmed from the DNA. TRBV21-1 constitutes a pseudogene. CDR3 length: 14 residues. The CDR3 nucleotides read TGTGCCAGCAGCAAAGCGCAGGGTTACACTGAAGCTTTCTTT. It translates to CASSKAQGYTEAFF.